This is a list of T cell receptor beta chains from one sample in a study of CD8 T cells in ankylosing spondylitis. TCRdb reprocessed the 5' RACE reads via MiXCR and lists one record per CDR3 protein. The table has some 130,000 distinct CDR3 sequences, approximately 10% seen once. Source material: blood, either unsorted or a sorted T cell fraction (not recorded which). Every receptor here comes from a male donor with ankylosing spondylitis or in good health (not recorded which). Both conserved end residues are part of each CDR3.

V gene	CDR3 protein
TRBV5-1	CASSWDPANTQYF
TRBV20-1	CCAREGMRQVTVYEQYF
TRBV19	CASKGGSPYNEQFF
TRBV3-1	CASSLGGVTEAFF
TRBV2	CATNQEEAGYEQYF
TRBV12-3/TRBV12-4	CASSERTGVNYGYTF
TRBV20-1	CSARDWGTIETQYF
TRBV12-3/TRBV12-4	CASSLRRDYNEQFF
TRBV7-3	CASSLGTGRRDTQYF
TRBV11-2	CASSKGLVYLDEQYF
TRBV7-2	CASSTGSTGGRELFF
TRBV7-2	CASSLVAGCLNEQFF
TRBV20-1	CCARAVGKSFFTDTQYF
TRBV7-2	CASSFRGGSYNEQFF
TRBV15	CATSRGFGGGSTDTQYF
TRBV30	CAWTVNADTQYF
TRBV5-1	CASSEEPGVGYEQYF
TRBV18	CASSLDRGRTDYEQYF
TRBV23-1	CASSHCGKKNTGELFF
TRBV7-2	CASTGTGANVLTF
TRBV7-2	CASSLARDTQYF
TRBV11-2	CASSLDLLAGDQETQYF
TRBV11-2	CASRGLAGAAPYEQYF
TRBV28	CASSLGTRKYNEQFF
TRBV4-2	CASSLTRDRGPNTGELFF
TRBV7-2	CASSLGTSGPTYEQYF
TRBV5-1	CASSLDTLAGTYEQYF
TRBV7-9	CASSLFSAGRYNEQFF
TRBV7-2	CASSFWSQGADTQYF
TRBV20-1	CSASHPPSTSGDTQYF
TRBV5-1	CASSAGTGSYNEQFF
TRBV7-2	CASSLSLHEQFF
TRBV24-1	CATSGGRETQYF
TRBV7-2	CASSRSGSETQYF
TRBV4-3	CASSQVLAGDWVETQYF
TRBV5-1	CASSLDTGSLVADTQYF
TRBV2	CASSDFGLAGEKFHEQYF
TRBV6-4	CASSPRLGGVGAGVFDTGELFF
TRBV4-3	CASSQDYRTLYAVNSPLHF
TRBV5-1	CASSLVAGGYNEQFF
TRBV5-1	CASSLMTVSYEQYF
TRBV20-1	CSARDLGYFYNEQFF
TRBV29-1	CSVDHMNQETQYF
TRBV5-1	CASSLGGSNYEQYF